This record looks at one TCR beta chain sequence and its context. This entry comes from a study of T cell responses to AZD1222 COVID-19 vaccine. Germline V CDR1 and CDR2: SGHAT, FQNNGV. Trimming cost V 3 bases and J 0 bases, with 12 bases left between them. The CDR3 is 16 residues long. Data came from immunoSEQ multiplex PCR; TCRdb stores just in-frame clones and leaves some out. The profile shows 95,000 to 150,000 clones, approximately 85% of them singletons. The TCR was taken from an adult in good health. The V and J genes are TRBV11-2 and TRBJ2-1, with D perhaps matching TRBD2 (6 bases). This sample comprised peripheral blood, obtained on day 0 of AZD1222 vaccination. CDR3 bases: TGTGCCAGCAGCTTTAGCGGAGTCCGCTCCTACAATGAGCAGTTCTTC. This gives the protein CASSFSGVRSYNEQFF.